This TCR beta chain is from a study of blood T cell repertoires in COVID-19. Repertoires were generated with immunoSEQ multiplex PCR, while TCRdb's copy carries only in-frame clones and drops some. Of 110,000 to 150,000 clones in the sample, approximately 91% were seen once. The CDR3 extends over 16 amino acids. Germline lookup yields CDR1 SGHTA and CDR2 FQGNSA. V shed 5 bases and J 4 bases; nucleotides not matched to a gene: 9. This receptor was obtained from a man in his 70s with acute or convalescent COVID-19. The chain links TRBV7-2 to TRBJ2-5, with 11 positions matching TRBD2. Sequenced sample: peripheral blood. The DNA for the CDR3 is TGTGCCAGCAGCCCTCCGAGACTAGCGGGACTAGAGACCCAGTACTTC. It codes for CASSPPRLAGLETQYF.